These T cell receptor beta chains were read from a single sample in a study of T cells in Graves' hyperthyroidism and ophthalmopathy. TCRdb reprocessed the multiplex PCR reads via MiXCR and lists one record per CDR3 protein. Of 300,000 to 500,000 distinct CDR3 sequences in the sample, about 15% are singletons; the top ten hold approximately 29%. Sample: blood. These TCRs come from a woman younger than 45 with Graves' hyperthyroidism. The CDR3 runs from the conserved cysteine through the conserved F or W. D genes are given only for firm matches. For some rows the clone size is stated as once, few or many, or as a class when expanded; others skip it.

J: TRBJ2-3
size: -
D: TRBD2
V: TRBV6-1
DNA: TGTGCCAGCAGCACCGGGACTAGCGGGAGGTTGGTCGGCACAGATACGCAGTATTTT
CDR3: CASSTGTSGRLVGTDTQYF

J: TRBJ1-1
size: -
D: -
V: TRBV29-1
DNA: TGCAGCGCCCGAACGGGACCGCAGAACACTGAAGCTTTCTTT
CDR3: CSARTGPQNTEAFF

J: TRBJ1-1
size: -
D: -
V: TRBV10-3
DNA: TGTGCCATCAAGTGGACATCCGACACTGAAGCTTTCTTT
CDR3: CAIKWTSDTEAFF

J: TRBJ2-7
size: many
D: -
V: TRBV13
DNA: TGTGCCAGCAGCCCGCGGAGGGGCTACGAGCAGTACTTC
CDR3: CASSPRRGYEQYF

J: TRBJ1-1
size: many
D: -
V: TRBV9
DNA: TGTGCCAGCAGCGCAGGCCTACAGGGTAATCCCGCTGAAGCTTTCTTT
CDR3: CASSAGLQGNPAEAFF

J: TRBJ2-2
size: -
D: -
V: TRBV24-1
DNA: TGTGCCACCAGTGATTTGCGCCGGACAGAGAGAAGGATAAACACCGGGGAGCTGTTTTTT
CDR3: CATSDLRRTERRINTGELFF

J: TRBJ2-3
size: -
D: -
V: TRBV7-9
DNA: TGTGCCAGCAGCTTTGGGGGTGGGAAGCGAACAGATACGCAGTATTTT
CDR3: CASSFGGGKRTDTQYF

J: TRBJ1-4
size: many
D: -
V: TRBV3-1
DNA: TGTGCCAGCAGCCAAGGTGAAAAACTGTTTTTT
CDR3: CASSQGEKLFF

J: TRBJ2-5
size: many
D: TRBD2
V: TRBV2
DNA: TGTGCCAGCAGTGAAACTGAGGGACTAGCAGAGACCCAGTACTTC
CDR3: CASSETEGLAETQYF

J: TRBJ1-2
size: few
D: -
V: TRBV28
DNA: TGTGCCAGCAGTTGGGGGTGGGAACGCCATGGCTACACCTTC
CDR3: CASSWGWERHGYTF

J: TRBJ2-2
size: few
D: -
V: TRBV30
DNA: TGTGCCCGGAGGGGGGGGGTTTCCACCGGGGAGCTGTTTTTT
CDR3: CARRGGVSTGELFF

J: TRBJ2-1
size: -
D: -
V: TRBV7-8
DNA: TGTGCCAGCAGCTTAGACTGGGGGGACAATGAGCAGTTCTTC
CDR3: CASSLDWGDNEQFF

J: TRBJ1-5
size: many
D: -
V: TRBV29-1
DNA: TGCAGCGTGGGGGACGGAAACAATCAGCCCCAGCATTTT
CDR3: CSVGDGNNQPQHF

J: TRBJ2-1
size: many
D: TRBD1
V: TRBV6-5
DNA: TGTGCCAGCAGTTACTCGATTGGCAGGGGGTACAATGAGCAGTTCTTC
CDR3: CASSYSIGRGYNEQFF

J: TRBJ1-3
size: many
D: -
V: TRBV7-2
DNA: TGTGCCAGCAGCAACAGACAGGAAGGAAACACCATATATTTT
CDR3: CASSNRQEGNTIYF

J: TRBJ1-1
size: few
D: -
V: TRBV19
DNA: TGTGCCAGTAGTATTAATATGGACACTGAAGCTTTCTTT
CDR3: CASSINMDTEAFF

J: TRBJ1-3
size: -
D: -
V: TRBV25-1
DNA: TGTGCCAGCAGTGAATATGTAATCTCTGGAGACACCATATATTTT
CDR3: CASSEYVISGDTIYF

J: TRBJ1-1
size: many
D: -
V: TRBV28
DNA: TGTGCCAGCAGTTTGTCCCAATTAGGGGTAGCTTTCTTT
CDR3: CASSLSQLGVAFF

J: TRBJ1-1
size: many
D: -
V: TRBV11-2
DNA: TGTGCCAGCAGCCCCTCGGGACAAAGGAACACTGAAGCTTTCTTT
CDR3: CASSPSGQRNTEAFF

J: TRBJ2-2
size: many
D: TRBD1
V: TRBV27
DNA: TGTGCCAGCAGTTTGCATGTGACAGGGTCCGGGGAGCTGTTTTTT
CDR3: CASSLHVTGSGELFF

J: TRBJ2-5
size: many
D: TRBD1
V: TRBV11-2
DNA: TGTGCCAGCAGCCCAACTCCCGGGACAGTGGGGGAGACCCAGTACTTC
CDR3: CASSPTPGTVGETQYF

J: TRBJ2-3
size: -
D: -
V: TRBV24-1
DNA: TGTGCCACCAGTGATTCGGATCTGAATACGCAGTATTTT
CDR3: CATSDSDLNTQYF

J: TRBJ2-2
size: -
D: TRBD1
V: TRBV20-1
DNA: TGCAGTGCTAGGGACAGGGAAACCGGGGAGCTGTTTTTT
CDR3: CSARDRETGELFF

J: TRBJ2-7
size: few
D: -
V: TRBV7-9
DNA: TGTGCCAGCAGCTTAGCGTCGGGGATCGACGAGCAGTACTTC
CDR3: CASSLASGIDEQYF

J: TRBJ2-7
size: many
D: -
V: TRBV18
DNA: TGTGCCAGCTCACTTCGACAAGCTACATCTGACGAGCAGTACTTC
CDR3: CASSLRQATSDEQYF

J: TRBJ2-3
size: -
D: -
V: TRBV27
DNA: TGTGCCAGCAGTTTAGGGGTGGGGTGGGACACAGATACGCAGTATTTT
CDR3: CASSLGVGWDTDTQYF

J: TRBJ2-2
size: -
D: -
V: TRBV6-1
DNA: TGTGCCAGCTGTCTCCTAGCAAACACCGGGGAGCTGTTTTTT
CDR3: CASCLLANTGELFF

J: TRBJ2-7
size: many
D: -
V: TRBV27
DNA: TGTGCCAGCAGTTTATCGCGGGCGGGACCCAACTACGAGCAGTACTTC
CDR3: CASSLSRAGPNYEQYF

J: TRBJ2-4
size: -
D: TRBD2
V: TRBV5-1
DNA: TGCGCCAGCAGCTTGGCCGGTACGGGACTAGCGGTTCCAGCCAAAAACATTCGGTACTTC
CDR3: CASSLAGTGLAVPAKNIRYF

J: TRBJ1-6
size: few
D: -
V: TRBV30
DNA: TGTGCCTGGAAACTCCGGGGTTTGGATAATTCACCCCTCCACTTT
CDR3: CAWKLRGLDNSPLHF

J: TRBJ2-7
size: -
D: TRBD2
V: TRBV5-4
DNA: TGTGCCAGCAGCTCGGGGACTAGCGGACCCTACGAGCAGTACTTC
CDR3: CASSSGTSGPYEQYF

J: TRBJ1-5
size: -
D: -
V: TRBV6-5
DNA: TGTGCCAGCAGTTACTCGGGGGGAGGCAACGGTCAGCCCCAGCATTTT
CDR3: CASSYSGGGNGQPQHF

J: TRBJ1-2
size: -
D: -
V: TRBV9
DNA: TGTGCCAGCAGCGCCCAGGGTTTTAACGGTGGCTACACCTTC
CDR3: CASSAQGFNGGYTF

J: TRBJ2-3
size: few
D: TRBD2
V: TRBV9
DNA: TGTGCCAGCAGCGGAAGCGGGATATTAAGGGGAGATACGCAGTATTTT
CDR3: CASSGSGILRGDTQYF

J: TRBJ2-3
size: -
D: TRBD1
V: TRBV5-1
DNA: TGCGCCAGCAGCTTGGGCTCGGGACAGGGACGCACAGATACGCAGTATTTT
CDR3: CASSLGSGQGRTDTQYF

J: TRBJ2-7
size: -
D: TRBD1
V: TRBV28
DNA: TGTGCCAGCAGTTTACCCCCAGGACAGGGGGCGTTCTACGAGCAGTACTTC
CDR3: CASSLPPGQGAFYEQYF

J: TRBJ2-3
size: many
D: TRBD2
V: TRBV7-6
DNA: TGTGCCAGCAGCTGGGGGACTAGTGACACAGATACGCAGTATTTT
CDR3: CASSWGTSDTDTQYF

J: TRBJ2-1
size: -
D: TRBD2
V: TRBV6-1
DNA: TGTGCCAGCAGAACCACTAGCGGGAGGGACAATGAGCAGTTCTTC
CDR3: CASRTTSGRDNEQFF

J: TRBJ1-4
size: -
D: -
V: TRBV6-1
DNA: TGTGCCAGCAGCAGGATGGGGGGGTATGGTGAAAAACTGTTTTTT
CDR3: CASSRMGGYGEKLFF

J: TRBJ1-2
size: many
D: -
V: TRBV27
DNA: TGTGCCAGCAGTGCCTTCGGCCCCACTTATGGCTACACCTTC
CDR3: CASSAFGPTYGYTF

J: TRBJ1-2
size: -
D: -
V: TRBV6-4
DNA: TGTGCCAGCAGCAGGGGCGCGGGCTATGGCTACACCTTC
CDR3: CASSRGAGYGYTF

J: TRBJ1-5
size: few
D: -
V: TRBV19
DNA: TGTGCCAGTAGTCCCATGATAATCAATCAGCCCCAGCATTTT
CDR3: CASSPMIINQPQHF

J: TRBJ2-1
size: -
D: TRBD2
V: TRBV20-1
DNA: TGCAGTGCTAGATCGGGAGGACGCTACAATGAGCAGTTCTTC
CDR3: CSARSGGRYNEQFF

J: TRBJ2-1
size: many
D: -
V: TRBV6-1
DNA: TGTGCCAGCAATCACATCCGGGAGTCCGAGCTTACCTACAATGAGCAGTTCTTC
CDR3: CASNHIRESELTYNEQFF

J: TRBJ2-1
size: -
D: -
V: TRBV5-4
DNA: TGTGCCAGCAGCTTGCCGAGCAAGTACAATGAGCAGTTCTTC
CDR3: CASSLPSKYNEQFF